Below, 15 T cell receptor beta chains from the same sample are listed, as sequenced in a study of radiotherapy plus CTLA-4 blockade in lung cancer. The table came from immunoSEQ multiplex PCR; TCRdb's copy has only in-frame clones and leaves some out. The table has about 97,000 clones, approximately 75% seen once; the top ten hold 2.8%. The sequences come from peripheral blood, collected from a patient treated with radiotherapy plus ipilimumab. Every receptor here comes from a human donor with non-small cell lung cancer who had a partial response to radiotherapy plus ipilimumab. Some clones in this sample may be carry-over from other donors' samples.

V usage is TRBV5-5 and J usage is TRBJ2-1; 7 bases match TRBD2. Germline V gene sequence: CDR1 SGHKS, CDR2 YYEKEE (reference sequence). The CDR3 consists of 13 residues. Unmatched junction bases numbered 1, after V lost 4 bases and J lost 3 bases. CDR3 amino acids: CASSPGGYNEQFF. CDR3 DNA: TGTGCCAGCAGCCCGGGGGGCTACAATGAGCAGTTCTTC.

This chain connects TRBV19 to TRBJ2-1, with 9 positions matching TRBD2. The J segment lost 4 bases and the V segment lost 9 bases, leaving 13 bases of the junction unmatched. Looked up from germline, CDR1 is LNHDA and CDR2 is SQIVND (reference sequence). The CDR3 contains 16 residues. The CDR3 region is CASQYLAGGGYNEQFF. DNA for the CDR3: TGTGCCAGCCAATACTTGGCGGGAGGGGGGTACAATGAGCAGTTCTTC.

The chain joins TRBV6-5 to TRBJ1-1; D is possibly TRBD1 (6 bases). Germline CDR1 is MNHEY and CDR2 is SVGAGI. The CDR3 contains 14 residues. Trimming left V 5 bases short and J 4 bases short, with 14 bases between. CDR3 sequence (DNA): TGTGCCAGCAGTCCCCGGGGGGCCCTCACTGAAGCTTTCTTT. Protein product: CASSPRGALTEAFF.

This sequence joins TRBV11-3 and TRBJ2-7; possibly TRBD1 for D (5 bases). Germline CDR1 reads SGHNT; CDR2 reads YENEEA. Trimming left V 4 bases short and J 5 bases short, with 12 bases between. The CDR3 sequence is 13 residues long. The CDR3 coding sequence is TGTGCCAGCAGCTCCAGGGTTCGGGACGAGCAGTACTTC. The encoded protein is CASSSRVRDEQYF.

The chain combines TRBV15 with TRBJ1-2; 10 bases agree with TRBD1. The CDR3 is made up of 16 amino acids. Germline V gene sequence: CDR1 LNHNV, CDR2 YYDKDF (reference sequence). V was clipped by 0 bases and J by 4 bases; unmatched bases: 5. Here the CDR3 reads CATSRDRGDRGYGYTF. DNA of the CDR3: TGTGCCACCAGCAGAGATCGCGGGGACAGGGGCTATGGCTACACCTTC.

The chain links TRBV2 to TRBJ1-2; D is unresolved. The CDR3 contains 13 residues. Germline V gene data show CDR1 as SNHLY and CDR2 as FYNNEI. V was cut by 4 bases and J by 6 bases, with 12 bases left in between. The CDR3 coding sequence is TGTGCCAGCAGTGGGGCTGTCGGTGATGGCTACACCTTC. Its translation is CASSGAVGDGYTF.

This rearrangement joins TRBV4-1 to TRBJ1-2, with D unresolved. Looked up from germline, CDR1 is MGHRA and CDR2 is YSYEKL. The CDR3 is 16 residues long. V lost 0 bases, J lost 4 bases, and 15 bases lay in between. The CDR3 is CASSQDSVARSYGYTF. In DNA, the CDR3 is TGCGCCAGCAGCCAAGATAGCGTGGCCAGAAGCTATGGCTACACCTTC.

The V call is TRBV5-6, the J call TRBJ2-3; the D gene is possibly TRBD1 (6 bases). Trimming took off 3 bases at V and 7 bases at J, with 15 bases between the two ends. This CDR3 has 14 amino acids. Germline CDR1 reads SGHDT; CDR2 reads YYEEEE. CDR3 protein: CASSSGTPGNTQYF. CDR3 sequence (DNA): TGTGCCAGCAGCTCTGGGACACCTGGGAATACGCAGTATTTT. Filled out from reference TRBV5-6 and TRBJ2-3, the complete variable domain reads DAGVTQSPTHLIKTRGQQVTLRCSPKSGHDTVSWYQQALGQGPQFIFQYYEEEERQRGNFPDRFSGHQFPNYSSELNVNALLLGDSALYLCASSSGTPGNTQYFGPGTRLTVL.

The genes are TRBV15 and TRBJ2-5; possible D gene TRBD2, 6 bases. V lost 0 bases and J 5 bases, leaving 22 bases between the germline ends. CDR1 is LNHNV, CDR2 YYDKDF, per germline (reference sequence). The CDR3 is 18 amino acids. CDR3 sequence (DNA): TGTGCCACCAGCAGAGATCATCCAGCGCCGGGAGTCGCTGAGACCCAGTACTTC. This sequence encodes CATSRDHPAPGVAETQYF. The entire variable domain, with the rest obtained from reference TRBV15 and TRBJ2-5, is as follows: DAMVIQNPRYQVTQFGKPVTLSCSQTLNHNVMYWYQQKSSQAPKLLFHYYDKDFNNEADTPDNFQSRRPNTSFCFLDIRSPGLGDTAMYLCATSRDHPAPGVAETQYFGPGTRLLVL.

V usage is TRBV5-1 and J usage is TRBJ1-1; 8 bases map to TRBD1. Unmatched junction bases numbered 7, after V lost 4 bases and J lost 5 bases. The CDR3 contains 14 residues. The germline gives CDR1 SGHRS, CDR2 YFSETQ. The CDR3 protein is CASSADRGRTEAFF. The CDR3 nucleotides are TGCGCCAGCAGCGCAGACAGGGGACGGACTGAAGCTTTCTTT.

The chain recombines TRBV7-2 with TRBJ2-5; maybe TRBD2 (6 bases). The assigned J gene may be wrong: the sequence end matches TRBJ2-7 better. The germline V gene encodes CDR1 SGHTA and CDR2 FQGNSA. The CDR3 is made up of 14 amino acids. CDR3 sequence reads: CASSFGGISYEQYF. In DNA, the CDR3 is TGTGCCAGCAGCTTTGGCGGGATTTCCTACGAGCAGTACTTC.

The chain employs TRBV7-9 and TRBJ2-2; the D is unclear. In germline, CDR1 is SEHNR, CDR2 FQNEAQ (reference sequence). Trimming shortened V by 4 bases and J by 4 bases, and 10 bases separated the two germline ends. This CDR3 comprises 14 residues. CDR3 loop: CASSSLEGTGELFF. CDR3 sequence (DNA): TGTGCCAGCAGCTCCCTAGAAGGCACCGGGGAGCTGTTTTTT.

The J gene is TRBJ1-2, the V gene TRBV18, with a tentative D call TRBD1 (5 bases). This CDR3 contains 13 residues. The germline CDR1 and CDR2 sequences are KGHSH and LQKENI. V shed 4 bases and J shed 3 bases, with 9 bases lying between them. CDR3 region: CASSQGQDYGYTF. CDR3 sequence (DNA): TGTGCCAGCTCACAAGGACAAGACTATGGCTACACCTTC.

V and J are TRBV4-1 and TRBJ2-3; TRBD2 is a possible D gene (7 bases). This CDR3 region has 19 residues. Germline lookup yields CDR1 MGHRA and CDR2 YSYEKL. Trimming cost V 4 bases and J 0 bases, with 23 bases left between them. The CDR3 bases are TGCGCCAGCAGCCGAGGGATATTCCGGGGGAGGGGGAGCACAGATACGCAGTATTTT. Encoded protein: CASSRGIFRGRGSTDTQYF.

Here the CDR3 reads CASSSETGLRNQPQHF. As DNA, the CDR3 is TGTGCCAGCAGCTCGGAAACAGGGCTGCGGAATCAGCCCCAGCATTTT. The chain combines TRBV7-8 with TRBJ1-5, with D maybe TRBD1 (6 bases). With 4 bases removed from V and 4 bases from J, the gap between germline ends came to 17 bases. The CDR3 length is 16 residues. Per the germline V gene, CDR1 is SGHVS and CDR2 is FQNEAQ.